This TCR beta chain was captured by sequencing in a study of OX40 agonist ivuxolimab in advanced cancers. For the study at large: Eligibility rules accepted prior anti-PD-1, anti-PD-L1 or anti-CTLA-4 therapy, and 40% had some. Two patients with cutaneous melanoma and one with hepatocellular carcinoma, three in total, showed partial responses.

Produced via immunoSEQ multiplex PCR; TCRdb's table is partial and in-frame only. The sample lists 45,000 to 55,000 clones, about 85% occurring once. The germline V gene has CDR1 LGHNA and CDR2 YNFKEQ. V was pared by 1 base and J by 0 bases, with 7 bases between. CDR3 length equals 15 residues. The J gene is TRBJ1-5, the V gene TRBV4-2; D is possibly TRBD1 (5 bases). The receptor was derived from an adult with an advanced solid tumor such as melanoma, head and neck, liver or kidney cancer. The source material was CD4+ or CD8+ T cells sorted from blood, sampled in a trial of the OX40 agonist ivuxolimab. The CDR3 spells CASSQGRASNQPQHF. In nucleotides, the CDR3 is TGTGCCAGCAGCCAAGGCAGGGCTAGCAATCAGCCCCAGCATTTT.